One sample yielded the 22 T cell receptor beta chains listed below, sequenced in a study of human T cells and chemical hapten exposure. Researchers extracted total RNA from unfractionated whole blood. TCRdb re-called the 5' RACE reads with MiXCR, one entry per CDR3 protein. The repertoire has more than 140,000 distinct CDR3 sequences, over 3.5% of them found once; the top ten carry over 1.1%. The receptors stem from a female donor in good health.

CDR3 in amino acids: CASGTGVTYEQYF. The CDR3 nucleotides are TGTGCCAGCGGCACAGGGGTAACCTACGAGCAGTACTTC. The chain couples TRBV12-3 or TRBV12-4 to TRBJ2-7; TRBD1 aligns across 7 bases. This CDR3 spans 13 amino acids. With V trimmed by 8 bases and J by 2 bases, 6 bases remained unmatched.

This clonotype was observed many times. V usage is TRBV6-1 and J usage is TRBJ1-2; D may be TRBD1 (5 bases). The CDR3 is 15 amino acids. CDR1 MNHNS and CDR2 SASEGT come from the germline V gene. The V end lost 5 bases, the J end lost 6 bases, and 19 bases lay between the germline ends. CDR3 coding DNA: TGTGCCAGCAGTAACGAGGGACTGACAATAGATGGCTACACCTTC. Translated: CASSNEGLTIDGYTF.

This clonotype came up many times. The CDR3 nucleotides are TGTGCCAGCTCACCACCGGGACTAGCGTCAGATCGCTCCTACAATGAGCAGTTCTTC. Its translation is CASSPPGLASDRSYNEQFF. The chain is built from TRBV18 and TRBJ2-1, with TRBD2 matching over 10 bases. The CDR3 covers 19 residues. Germline CDR1 is KGHSH and CDR2 is LQKENI. With V trimmed by 0 bases and J by 0 bases, 8 bases remained unmatched.

This clonotype showed up many times. The chain links TRBV18 to TRBJ2-3; D remains ambiguous. In germline, CDR1 is KGHSH, CDR2 LQKENI. The CDR3 spans 13 residues. The V end lost 3 bases, the J end lost 3 bases, and 7 bases lay between the germline ends. The CDR3 DNA is TGTGCCAGCTCACCGGAAATTACAGATACGCAGTATTTT. Translating gives CASSPEITDTQYF.

As regards this clonotype: A much bigger clone sits one base away, suggesting this may be a read error. The J gene is TRBJ1-5, the V gene TRBV5-6; TRBD1 matches 8 bases. The germline V gene has CDR1 SGHDT and CDR2 YYEEEE. After removal of 2 bases from V and 0 bases from J, the junction contained 7 bases not matched to a gene. The CDR3 is 17 amino acids. CDR3 protein: CASSFTQGGDSNQPQHF. The CDR3 coding sequence is TGTGCCAGCAGCTTCACACAGGGGGGTGATAGCAATCAGCCCCAGCATTTT.

This clonotype was recorded many times. The V and J genes are TRBV10-3 and TRBJ2-2; TRBD2 matches 14 bases. V was pared by 6 bases and J by 1 base, with 4 bases of the junction left unmatched. The CDR3 covers 17 residues. Germline V gene sequence: CDR1 ENHRY, CDR2 SYGVKD. CDR3 sequence: CAIRSGTSGGNTGELFF. The CDR3 region has the DNA TGTGCCATCAGGAGCGGGACTAGCGGGGGGAACACCGGGGAGCTGTTTTTT.

Many counts were recorded for this clonotype. The rearrangement uses TRBV30 and TRBJ1-2; tentative D call: TRBD1 (5 bases). This CDR3 contains 11 residues. Germline loops: CDR1 GTSNPN, CDR2 SVGIG (reference sequence). Trimming took off 5 bases at V and 7 bases at J, with 11 bases between the two ends. In DNA form, the CDR3 reads TGTGCCTGGTCCCGAGACAGTGGCTACACCTTC. This sequence encodes CAWSRDSGYTF.

In regard to this clonotype: Possible read error: a much larger clone is one base away. V usage is TRBV9 and J usage is TRBJ1-4, with D possibly matching TRBD1 (6 bases). The CDR3 sequence is 15 residues long. Germline CDR1 and CDR2: SGDLS and YYNGEE. Trimming took off 0 bases at V and 11 bases at J, with 17 bases between the two ends. CDR3: CASSVEQGSGDKLFF. In DNA form, the CDR3 reads TGTGCCAGCAGCGTAGAGCAGGGGTCGGGTGATAAACTGTTTTTT. The entire variable domain, with the rest obtained from reference TRBV9 and TRBJ1-4, is as follows: DSGVTQTPKHLITATGQRVTLRCSPRSGDLSVYWYQQSLDQGLQFLIQYYNGEERAKGNILERFSAQQFPDLHSELNLSSLELGDSALYFCASSVEQGSGDKLFFGSGTQLSVL.

This clonotype was recorded at least ten times. The chain uses TRBV7-2 and TRBJ2-5; the D gene could be TRBD1 or TRBD2 (5 bases each). Trimming stripped 5 bases from V and 2 bases from J, with 15 bases between. Looked up from germline, CDR1 is SGHTA and CDR2 is FQGNSA. The CDR3 contains 15 residues. The CDR3 region has the DNA TGTGCCAGCAGCCCGGGGCGGTCACTACAAGAGACCCAGTACTTC. Translating gives CASSPGRSLQETQYF.

This clonotype came up many times. This chain uses TRBV12-3 or TRBV12-4 with TRBJ1-1; possible D gene TRBD1, 6 bases. Trimming took off 5 bases at V and 4 bases at J, with 11 bases between the two ends. The CDR3 extends over 13 amino acids. The CDR3 loop reads CASSLQGGTEAFF. In nucleotides, the CDR3 is TGTGCCAGCAGTCTACAGGGCGGCACTGAAGCTTTCTTT.

At least ten counts were recorded for this clonotype. The chain links TRBV3-1 to TRBJ2-7; the match to TRBD2 covers 12 bases. Germline V gene sequence: CDR1 LGHDT, CDR2 YNNKEL (reference sequence). CDR3 length equals 18 residues. V shed 0 bases, J shed 2 bases, and the junction held 8 bases outside the gene matches. Here the CDR3 DNA reads TGTGCCAGCAGCCAAGATCTCACTAGCGGGGGGCAAACCTACGAGCAGTACTTC. Translating it yields CASSQDLTSGGQTYEQYF.

The sample holds many counts of this clonotype. V gene TRBV29-1 combines with J gene TRBJ2-5, with D possibly being TRBD1 (6 bases). Trimming pared 1 base from V and 5 bases from J, leaving 11 bases between. Germline V gene sequence: CDR1 SQVTM, CDR2 ANQGSEA. The CDR3 runs 13 residues. In nucleotides, the CDR3 is TGCAGCGTTGAAGTGCCAGGGGCGGAGACCCAGTACTTC. Protein: CSVEVPGAETQYF.

In this sample, this clonotype turned up many times. The chain uses TRBV6-2 or TRBV6-3 and TRBJ2-7, with 7 nucleotides matching TRBD1. Per the germline V gene, CDR1 is MNHEY and CDR2 is SVGEGT. Losses at the gene ends were 3 bases for V and 5 bases for J; bases not matched to a gene: 7. The CDR3 totals 14 residues. CDR3 protein: CASSYRDRSNEQYF. In DNA form, the CDR3 reads TGTGCCAGCAGTTATAGGGACAGAAGCAACGAGCAGTACTTC.

This clonotype was detected many times. The rearrangement joins TRBV12-3 or TRBV12-4 to TRBJ2-2; a weak D match, TRBD1 (6 bases). Trimming shortened V by 2 bases and J by 5 bases, and 9 bases separated the two germline ends. The CDR3 spans 14 residues. The CDR3 coding sequence is TGTGCCAGCAGTTTACAGGGGACAACCGGGGAGCTGTTTTTT. Amino acids: CASSLQGTTGELFF.

This clonotype was recorded at least ten times. The chain couples TRBV20-1 to TRBJ1-5; tentatively, D is TRBD1 (6 bases). The germline V gene has CDR1 DFQATT and CDR2 SNEGSKA (reference sequence). The ends were cut back, 3 bases at V and 3 bases at J, with 15 bases in the middle. CDR3 length: 15 amino acids. The CDR3 sequence is CSARRARGNNQPQHF. CDR3 nucleotides: TGCAGTGCTAGGAGGGCCAGGGGAAACAATCAGCCCCAGCATTTT.

This clonotype appeared many times. The V and J genes are TRBV10-2 and TRBJ2-1; 7 positions match TRBD2. Germline trimming cut 9 bases from V and 7 bases from J; bases unmatched to any gene: 6. The CDR3 contains 12 residues. Germline V CDR1 and CDR2: WSHSY, SAAADI. The CDR3 nucleotides read TGCGCCAGTAGGAGGGGAGGGAATGAGCAGTTCTTC. As protein: CASRRGGNEQFF.

There are many counts of this clonotype. The chain recombines TRBV7-2 with TRBJ2-7; 10 nucleotides align to TRBD2. The CDR3 extends over 15 amino acids. Germline CDR1 reads SGHTA; CDR2 reads FQGNSA. The J segment lost 7 bases and the V segment lost 7 bases, leaving 13 bases of the junction unmatched. CDR3 nucleotides: TGTGCCAGCAAATTAGCGGGGGGAGGGTCTTGTGAGCAGTACTTC. Protein sequence: CASKLAGGGSCEQYF.

This clonotype has a count of ten or more. The chain uses TRBV3-1 and TRBJ1-4; TRBD1 is a possible D gene (5 bases). V was clipped by 4 bases and J by 7 bases, with 16 bases between them. Germline assignment: CDR1 LGHDT and CDR2 YNNKEL (reference sequence). The length of the CDR3 is 15 residues. The CDR3: CASSPDKTRGEKLFF. In DNA form, the CDR3 reads TGTGCCAGCAGCCCCGACAAAACAAGGGGTGAAAAACTGTTTTTT.

In its sample, this clonotype was seen many times. The chain has TRBV5-1 and TRBJ1-1; weak D call: TRBD1 (6 bases). The V gene's germline CDR1 is SGHRS and CDR2 YFSETQ. This CDR3 is 16 amino acids long. V lost 0 bases and J 0 bases, leaving 12 bases between the germline ends. CDR3 nucleotide sequence: TGCGCCAGCAGCTTGGCGTCTTCAGGGGTGAACACTGAAGCTTTCTTT. It translates to CASSLASSGVNTEAFF.

This clonotype was seen ten or more times. The chain joins TRBV12-3 or TRBV12-4 to TRBJ2-4, with D perhaps matching TRBD1 (6 bases). This CDR3 has 14 amino acids. Between the trimmed V and J ends, which lost 3 bases and 5 bases, there was a span of 11 bases. CDR3 coding DNA: TGTGCCAGCAGTTTGTTACAGGGAGAAAACATTCAGTACTTC. Amino acid sequence: CASSLLQGENIQYF.

This clonotype has a count of ten or more. This chain uses TRBV5-1 with TRBJ2-1; D unresolved. The CDR3 runs 13 residues. Germline values: CDR1 SGHRS, CDR2 YFSETQ. Trimming removed 4 bases at V and 7 bases at J, with 12 bases between. DNA of the CDR3: TGCGCCAGCAGCCCCACGCAGGAGAATGAGCAGTTCTTC. Amino acid sequence: CASSPTQENEQFF.

CDR3 residues: CASSQGQTSGGSTDTQYF. CDR3 coding DNA: TGCGCCAGCAGCCAAGGGCAAACTAGCGGGGGGAGCACAGATACGCAGTATTTT. The chain recombines TRBV4-3 with TRBJ2-3, with 12 bases aligning to TRBD2. CDR1 LGHNA and CDR2 YSLEER come from the germline V gene. CDR3 length: 18 amino acids. V was clipped by 1 base and J by 0 bases; unmatched bases: 5.